This section outlines one T cell receptor (beta chain) sequence together with its context. The target antigen is unknown. This record comes from a study of blood T cells in healthy people across ages. Study-wide points: As age increased, TCR beta diversity per million T cells fell in a roughly linear fashion. Expanded clonotype changes were possibly confounded by unknown donor CMV status.

A second about 6 to 12 cycle PCR used barcoded and J-beta primers. A single record per CDR3 protein comes from TCRdb applying MiXCR to the 5' RACE reads. The sample lists around 1,100,000 distinct CDR3 sequences, roughly two fifths occurring once. Germline V gene data show CDR1 as MNHEY and CDR2 as SVGEGT. Trimming took 4 bases from V and 8 from J, leaving 9 bases between them. The CDR3 spans 12 residues. This TCR was recovered from a man between 18 and 35 years old in good health. Sequencing was carried out using blood. The rearrangement joins TRBV6-2 or TRBV6-3 to TRBJ2-1; D unresolved. The CDR3 nucleotides read TGTGCCAGCAGTTCCCCAATAGATGAGCAGTTCTTC. It encodes CASSSPIDEQFF.